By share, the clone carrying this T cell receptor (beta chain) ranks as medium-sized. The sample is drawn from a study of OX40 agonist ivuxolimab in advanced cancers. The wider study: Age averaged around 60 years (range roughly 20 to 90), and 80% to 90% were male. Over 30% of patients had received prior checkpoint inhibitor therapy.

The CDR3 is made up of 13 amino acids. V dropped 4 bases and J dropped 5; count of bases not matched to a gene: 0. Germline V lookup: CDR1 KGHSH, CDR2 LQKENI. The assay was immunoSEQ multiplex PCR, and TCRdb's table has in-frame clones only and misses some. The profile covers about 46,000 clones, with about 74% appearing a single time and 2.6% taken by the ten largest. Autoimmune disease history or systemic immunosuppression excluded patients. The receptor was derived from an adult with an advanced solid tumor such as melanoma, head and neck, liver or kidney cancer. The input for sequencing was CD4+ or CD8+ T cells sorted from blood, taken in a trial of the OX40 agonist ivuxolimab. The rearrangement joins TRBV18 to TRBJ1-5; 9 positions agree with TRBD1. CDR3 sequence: CASSRDRDQPQHF. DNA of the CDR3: TGTGCCAGCTCACGGGACAGGGATCAGCCCCAGCATTTT.